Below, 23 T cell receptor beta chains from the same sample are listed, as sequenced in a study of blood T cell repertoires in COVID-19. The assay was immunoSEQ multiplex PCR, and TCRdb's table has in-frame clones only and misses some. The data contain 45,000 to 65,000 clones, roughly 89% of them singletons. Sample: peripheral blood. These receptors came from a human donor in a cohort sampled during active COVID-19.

CDR3 bases: TGTGCCAGTATCCCCCTTGGAGCGGGGGCTGTAAATGAGCAGTTCTTC. It codes for CASIPLGAGAVNEQFF. The J gene is TRBJ2-1, the V gene TRBV19; 8 bases line up with TRBD2. The CDR3 consists of 16 residues. The V and J ends lost 7 bases and 7 bases, in that order; junction bases with no gene match: 15. Germline V CDR1 and CDR2: LNHDA, SQIVND (reference sequence).

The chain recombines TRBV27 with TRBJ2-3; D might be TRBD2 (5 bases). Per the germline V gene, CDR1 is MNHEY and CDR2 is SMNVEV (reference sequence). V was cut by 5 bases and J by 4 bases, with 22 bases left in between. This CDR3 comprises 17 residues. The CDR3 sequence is CASSPDPIARISDTQYF. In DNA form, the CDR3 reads TGTGCCAGCAGTCCCGACCCCATAGCGAGAATTTCAGATACGCAGTATTTT.

CDR3 nucleotides: TGTGCCACCAGTGATTTGGCAGGGGTACGAGAGACCCAGTACTTC. Its translation: CATSDLAGVRETQYF. V is TRBV24-1 and J is TRBJ2-5; a possible D gene is TRBD1 (6 bases). The V gene lost 0 bases and the J gene lost 4 bases, with 11 bases spanning the gap. Looked up from germline, CDR1 is KGHDR and CDR2 is SFDVKD. The CDR3 is 15 amino acids.

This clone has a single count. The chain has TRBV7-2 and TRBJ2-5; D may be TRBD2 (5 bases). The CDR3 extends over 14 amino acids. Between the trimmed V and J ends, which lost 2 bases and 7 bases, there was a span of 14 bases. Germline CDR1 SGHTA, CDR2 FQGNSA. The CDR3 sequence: CASSLSGRAGTQYF. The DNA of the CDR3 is TGTGCCAGCAGCTTAAGCGGTAGGGCCGGGACCCAGTACTTC.

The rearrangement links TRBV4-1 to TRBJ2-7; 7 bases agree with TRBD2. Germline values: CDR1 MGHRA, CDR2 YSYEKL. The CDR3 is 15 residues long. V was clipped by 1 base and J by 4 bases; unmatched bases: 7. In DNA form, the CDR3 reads TGCGCCAGCAGCCAAGGAGGTAGCGGGTTATACGAGCAGTACTTC. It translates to CASSQGGSGLYEQYF.

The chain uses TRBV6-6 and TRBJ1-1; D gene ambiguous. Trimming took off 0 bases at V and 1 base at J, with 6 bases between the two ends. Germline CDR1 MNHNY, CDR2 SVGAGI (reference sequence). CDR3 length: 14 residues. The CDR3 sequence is CASSYSAGNTEAFF. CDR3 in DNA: TGTGCCAGCAGTTACTCCGCGGGGAACACTGAAGCTTTCTTT.

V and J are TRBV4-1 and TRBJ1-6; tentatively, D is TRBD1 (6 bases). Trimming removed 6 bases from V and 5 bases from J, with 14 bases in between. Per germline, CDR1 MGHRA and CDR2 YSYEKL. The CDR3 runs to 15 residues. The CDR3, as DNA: TGCGCCAGCAGTCGGCCACAGGGCGATAATTCACCCCTCCACTTT. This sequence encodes CASSRPQGDNSPLHF.

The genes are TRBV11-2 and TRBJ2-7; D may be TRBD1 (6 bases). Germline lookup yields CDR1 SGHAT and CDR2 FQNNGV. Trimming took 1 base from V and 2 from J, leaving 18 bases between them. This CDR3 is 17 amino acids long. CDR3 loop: CASSLVPTGAETYEQYF. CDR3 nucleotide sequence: TGTGCCAGCAGCTTAGTCCCGACAGGCGCCGAAACCTACGAGCAGTACTTC.

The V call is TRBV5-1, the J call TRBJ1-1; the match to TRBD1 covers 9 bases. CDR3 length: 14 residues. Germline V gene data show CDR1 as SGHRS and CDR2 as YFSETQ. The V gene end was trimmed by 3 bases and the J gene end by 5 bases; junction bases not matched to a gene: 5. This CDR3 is CASSWDRVETEAFF. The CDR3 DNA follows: TGCGCCAGCAGCTGGGACAGGGTCGAGACTGAAGCTTTCTTT.

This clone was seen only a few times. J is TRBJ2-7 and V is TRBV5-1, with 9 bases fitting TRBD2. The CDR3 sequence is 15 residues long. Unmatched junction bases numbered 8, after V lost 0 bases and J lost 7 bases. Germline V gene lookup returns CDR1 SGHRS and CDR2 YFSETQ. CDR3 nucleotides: TGCGCCAGCAGCTTGGGGCTAGCGGGAATAGAAGAGCAGTACTTC. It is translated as CASSLGLAGIEEQYF.

CDR3 nucleotides: TGTGCCAGCAGGCCCGGGACTACTGCCACCGGGGAGCTGTTTTTT. It is translated as CASRPGTTATGELFF. V is TRBV11-3 and J is TRBJ2-2; 7 bases fit TRBD2. The CDR3 loop spans 15 amino acids. Germline V gene data show CDR1 as SGHNT and CDR2 as YENEEA. Trimming cost V 6 bases and J 4 bases; bases outside gene matches: 8.

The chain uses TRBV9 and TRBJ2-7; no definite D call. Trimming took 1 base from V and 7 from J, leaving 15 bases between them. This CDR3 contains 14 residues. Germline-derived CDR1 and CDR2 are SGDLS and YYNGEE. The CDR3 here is CASSVYRDSREQYF. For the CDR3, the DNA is TGTGCCAGCAGCGTATACAGAGATTCTCGGGAGCAGTACTTC.

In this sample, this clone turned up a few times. DNA for the CDR3: TGTGCCAGCAGCCCCTCTCCAGGGACAGAGAACACTGAAGCTTTCTTT. The encoded protein is CASSPSPGTENTEAFF. V gene TRBV3-1 (or the pseudogene TRBV3-2) combines with J gene TRBJ1-1; 7 bases map to TRBD1. The CDR3 has 16 amino acids. Unmatched junction bases numbered 9, after V lost 4 bases and J lost 1 base. Germline V gene data show CDR1 as LGHDT and CDR2 as YNNKEL (reference sequence).

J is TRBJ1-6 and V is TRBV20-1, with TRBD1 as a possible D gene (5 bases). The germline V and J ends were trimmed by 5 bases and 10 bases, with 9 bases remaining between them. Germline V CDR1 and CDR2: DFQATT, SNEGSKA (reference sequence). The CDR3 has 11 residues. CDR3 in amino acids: CSAAGNSPLHF. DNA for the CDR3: TGCAGTGCTGCAGGGAACTCACCCCTCCACTTT.

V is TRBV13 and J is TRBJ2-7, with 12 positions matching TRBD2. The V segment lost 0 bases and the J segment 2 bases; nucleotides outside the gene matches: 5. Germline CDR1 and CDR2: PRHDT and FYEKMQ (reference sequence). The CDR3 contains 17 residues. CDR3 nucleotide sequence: TGTGCCAGCAGCTTAGGGCCTAGCGGGGGGGTAACCTACGAGCAGTACTTC. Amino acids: CASSLGPSGGVTYEQYF. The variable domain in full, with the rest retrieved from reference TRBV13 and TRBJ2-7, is AAGVIQSPRHLIKEKRETATLKCYPIPRHDTVYWYQQGPGQDPQFLISFYEKMQSDKGSIPDRFSAQQFSDYHSELNMSSLELGDSALYFCASSLGPSGGVTYEQYFGPGTRLTVT.

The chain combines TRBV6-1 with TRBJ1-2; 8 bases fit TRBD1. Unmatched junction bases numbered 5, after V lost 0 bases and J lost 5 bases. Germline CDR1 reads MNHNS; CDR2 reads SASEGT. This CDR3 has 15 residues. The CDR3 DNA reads TGTGCCAGCAGTGAAGCGCAGGGGGCGGTTTATGGCTACACCTTC. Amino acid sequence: CASSEAQGAVYGYTF.

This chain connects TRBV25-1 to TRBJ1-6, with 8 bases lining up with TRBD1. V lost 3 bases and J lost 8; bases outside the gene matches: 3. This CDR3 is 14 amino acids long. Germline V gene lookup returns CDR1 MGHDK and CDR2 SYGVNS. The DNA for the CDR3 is TGTGCCAGCAGTGACAGACAGGGGCATTCACCCCTCCACTTT. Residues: CASSDRQGHSPLHF.

The CDR3 DNA reads as TGTGCCAGCAGCGTTCAAAGCGGGAGATTCGGGGAGACCCAGTACTTC. Amino acids: CASSVQSGRFGETQYF. The rearrangement uses TRBV9 and TRBJ2-5, with TRBD2 identical over 8 bases. With 2 bases clipped from V and 5 bases from J, the junction kept 11 bases outside the gene matches. The CDR3 is 16 residues long. CDR1 and CDR2 from the germline V gene are SGDLS and YYNGEE.

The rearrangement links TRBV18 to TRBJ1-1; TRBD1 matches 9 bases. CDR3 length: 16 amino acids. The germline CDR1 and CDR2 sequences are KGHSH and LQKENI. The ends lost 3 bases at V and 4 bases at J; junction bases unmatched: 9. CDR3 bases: TGTGCCAGCTCACCGGGACAGGGTTACGGTTTCACTGAAGCTTTCTTT. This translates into CASSPGQGYGFTEAFF.

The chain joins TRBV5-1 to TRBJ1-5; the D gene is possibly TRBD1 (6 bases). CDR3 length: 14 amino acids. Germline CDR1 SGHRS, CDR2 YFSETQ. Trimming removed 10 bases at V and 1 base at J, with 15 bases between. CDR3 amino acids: CAHNRVGSNQPQHF. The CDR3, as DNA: TGCGCCCATAACAGGGTGGGAAGCAATCAGCCCCAGCATTTT.

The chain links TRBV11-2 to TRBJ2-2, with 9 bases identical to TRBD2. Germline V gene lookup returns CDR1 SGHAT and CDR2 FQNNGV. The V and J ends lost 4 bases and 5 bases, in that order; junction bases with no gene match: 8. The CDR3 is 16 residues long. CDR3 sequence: CASSSVGLAKTGELFF. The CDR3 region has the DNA TGTGCCAGCAGCTCAGTGGGACTAGCTAAGACCGGGGAGCTGTTTTTT.

The CDR3 DNA reads as TGTGCCAGCAGCCAAAATACCTACAGGGGGGAGACCCAGTACTTC. Its translation: CASSQNTYRGETQYF. The chain has TRBV14 and TRBJ2-5, with 8 bases lining up with TRBD1. V lost 2 bases and J lost 5; bases outside the gene matches: 7. Germline V gene lookup returns CDR1 SGHDN and CDR2 FVKESK. The CDR3 runs 15 residues. Based on the CDR3 plus reference TRBV14 and TRBJ2-5, the full variable domain is EAGVTQFPSHSVIEKGQTVTLRCDPISGHDNLYWYRRVMGKEIKFLLHFVKESKQDESGMPNNRFLAERTGGTYSTLKVQPAELEDSGVYFCASSQNTYRGETQYFGPGTRLLVL.

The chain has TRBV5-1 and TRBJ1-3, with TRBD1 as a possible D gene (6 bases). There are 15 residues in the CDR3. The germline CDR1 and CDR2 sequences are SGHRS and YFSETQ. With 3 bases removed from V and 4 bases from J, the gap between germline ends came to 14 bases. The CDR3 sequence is CASSSLAGDGNTIYF. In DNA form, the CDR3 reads TGCGCCAGCAGCTCCCTGGCAGGGGACGGAAACACCATATATTTT.